Below are 17 T cell receptor beta chains sequenced from a single sample in a study of blood T cell repertoires in COVID-19. Sequenced by immunoSEQ multiplex PCR; TCRdb stores in-frame clones only, minus some. The sample lists some 150,000 clones, 75% to 90% occurring once. The sequencing input was peripheral blood. Receptors originate from a man aged 45-60 years who had recovered from COVID-19.

The count of this clone is one. As DNA, the CDR3 is TGTGCCAGCAGCTGGTTAGGCGGTGGAGAGCTGTTTTTT. Residues: CASSWLGGGELFF. The rearrangement joins TRBV11-2 to TRBJ2-2, with unresolved D. Trimming stripped 4 bases from V and 11 bases from J, with 14 bases between. CDR1 is SGHAT and CDR2 is FQNNGV in the germline V gene. CDR3 length: 13 residues.

The V gene is TRBV25-1, the J gene TRBJ1-1; D is undetermined. V dropped 8 bases and J dropped 6 bases, with 16 bases sitting between them. Per germline, CDR1 MGHDK and CDR2 SYGVNS. CDR3 length: 13 residues. CDR3 in DNA: TGTGCCAGCCGGTCTAGAATAGAAGCTGAAGCTTTCTTT. It specifies CASRSRIEAEAFF.

The chain employs TRBV7-9 and TRBJ2-3; TRBD2 agrees at 8 bases. This CDR3 region has 15 residues. CDR1 and CDR2 (germline): SEHNR, FQNEAQ (reference sequence). With V trimmed by 5 bases and J by 1 base, 5 bases remained unmatched. CDR3 region: CASSTLSGGTDTQYF. DNA for the CDR3: TGTGCCAGCAGCACACTTAGCGGGGGCACAGATACGCAGTATTTT.

The gene calls are TRBV4-3 and TRBJ1-6; the D gene is possibly TRBD1 (6 bases). Germline CDR1 and CDR2: LGHNA and YSLEER. The V end lost 1 base, the J end lost 7 bases, and 11 bases lay between the germline ends. The CDR3 contains 15 residues. CDR3 coding DNA: TGCGCCAGCAGCCAAGTGGTGGGGGCAAATTCACCCCTCCACTTT. It encodes CASSQVVGANSPLHF.

The V call is TRBV3-1 (or the pseudogene TRBV3-2), the J call TRBJ2-7, with D possibly being TRBD1 (6 bases). CDR1 and CDR2 (germline): LGHDT, YNNKEL (reference sequence). The V gene lost 4 bases and the J gene lost 4 bases, with 11 bases spanning the gap. This CDR3 spans 13 amino acids. CDR3 coding DNA: TGTGCCAGCAGCCCGGGACAAGAGTACGAGCAGTACTTC. Its translation is CASSPGQEYEQYF.

The rearrangement joins TRBV6-5 to TRBJ1-1, with a possible D match to TRBD1 (5 bases). CDR3 length: 12 residues. CDR1 MNHEY and CDR2 SVGAGI come from the germline V gene. V gave up 10 bases and J gave up 1 base, with 10 bases separating them. The CDR3 is CATTRENTEAFF. CDR3 coding DNA: TGTGCCACCACCAGGGAGAACACTGAAGCTTTCTTT.

The gene calls are TRBV18 and TRBJ1-1, with D possibly being TRBD1 (5 bases). Germline V CDR1 and CDR2: KGHSH, LQKENI. This CDR3 has 17 residues. Trimming cost V 1 base and J 4 bases, with 19 bases left between them. Here the CDR3 DNA reads TGTGCCAGCTCACCACGACCCGTAAGGGAGGGGATCACTGAAGCTTTCTTT. Its translation: CASSPRPVREGITEAFF.

The chain is built from TRBV10-3 and TRBJ1-4; 7 positions match TRBD1. The V gene end was trimmed by 8 bases and the J gene end by 8 bases; junction bases not matched to a gene: 2. The germline gives CDR1 ENHRY, CDR2 SYGVKD. CDR3 size: 11 residues. The CDR3 spells CAIGQAEKLFF. CDR3 DNA sequence: TGTGCCATCGGACAGGCGGAAAAACTGTTTTTT.

This chain connects TRBV10-3 to TRBJ2-5; D is possibly TRBD2 (5 bases). The CDR3 is made up of 13 amino acids. Germline values: CDR1 ENHRY, CDR2 SYGVKD. V lost 2 bases to trimming and J lost 5 bases, with 9 bases between them. CDR3 nucleotide sequence: TGTGCCATCAGTGAGCGGAGCGGCGAGACCCAGTACTTC. Translating it yields CAISERSGETQYF.

V usage is TRBV19 and J usage is TRBJ2-5, with D possibly matching TRBD1 (6 bases). The germline V gene encodes CDR1 LNHDA and CDR2 SQIVND (reference sequence). The CDR3 spans 14 residues. V lost 6 bases and J 2 bases, leaving 13 bases between the germline ends. DNA of the CDR3: TGTGCCAGTAGACTAACAGGGAGTCAAGAGACCCAGTACTTC. The encoded protein is CASRLTGSQETQYF.

V gene TRBV6-5 combines with J gene TRBJ1-5; 7 nucleotides agree with TRBD1. The CDR3 has 15 residues. From germline, CDR1 is MNHEY and CDR2 SVGAGI. V lost 8 bases to trimming and J lost 2 bases; unmatched junction nucleotides: 9. Here the CDR3 reads CASGTGTEGNQPQHF. The CDR3 DNA reads TGTGCCAGCGGAACCGGGACAGAAGGCAATCAGCCCCAGCATTTT.

The chain links TRBV25-1 to TRBJ1-2, with D unclear. Germline lookup yields CDR1 MGHDK and CDR2 SYGVNS. The CDR3 is 14 residues long. Between the trimmed V and J ends, which lost 6 bases and 0 bases, there was a span of 11 bases. In nucleotides, the CDR3 is TGTGCCAGCAGACTCAACAGAACTAACTATGGCTACACCTTC. It codes for CASRLNRTNYGYTF.

The V call is TRBV3-1 (or the pseudogene TRBV3-2), the J call TRBJ1-5; 8 nucleotides line up with TRBD1. This CDR3 region has 18 residues. Germline assignment: CDR1 LGHDT and CDR2 YNNKEL (reference sequence). V gave up 1 base and J gave up 3 bases; unmatched junction bases: 11. CDR3 nucleotide sequence: TGTGCCAGCAGCCAAGTCGGAATGACAGGGGACCCCAATCAGCCCCAGCATTTT. Encoded protein: CASSQVGMTGDPNQPQHF.

The V and J genes are TRBV4-1 and TRBJ2-5; no reliable D call. CDR1 MGHRA and CDR2 YSYEKL come from the germline V gene. The CDR3 extends over 13 amino acids. V was cut by 1 base and J by 5 bases, with 8 bases left in between. This chain's CDR3 is CASSQAGVETQYF. CDR3 bases: TGCGCCAGCAGCCAAGCAGGTGTGGAGACCCAGTACTTC.

With regard to this clone: Other DNA sequences from this sample encode an identical CDR3 as well. The chain employs TRBV2 and TRBJ1-1; D gene unclear. V lost 3 bases and J 1 base, leaving 6 bases between the germline ends. This CDR3 has 13 residues. Per germline, CDR1 SNHLY and CDR2 FYNNEI. The CDR3 spells CASSEFRNTEAFF. CDR3 sequence (DNA): TGTGCCAGCAGTGAGTTTAGGAACACTGAAGCTTTCTTT.

The genes are TRBV5-1 and TRBJ1-4; 7 bases agree with TRBD1. V dropped 0 bases and J dropped 2; count of bases not matched to a gene: 4. The CDR3 totals 16 residues. In germline, CDR1 is SGHRS, CDR2 YFSETQ. The CDR3 DNA reads as TGCGCCAGCAGCTTGGAGACAGGGACTACTAATGAAAAACTGTTTTTT. Translating gives CASSLETGTTNEKLFF. Filled out from reference TRBV5-1 and TRBJ1-4, the complete variable domain reads KAGVTQTPRYLIKTRGQQVTLSCSPISGHRSVSWYQQTPGQGLQFLFEYFSETQRNKGNFPGRFSGRQFSNSRSEMNVSTLELGDSALYLCASSLETGTTNEKLFFGSGTQLSVL.

This clone was recorded a few times. The CDR3 DNA is TGCAGCGTTGACAGGACAGGCAGGGGCGAGCAGTACTTC. Residues: CSVDRTGRGEQYF. The chain carries TRBV29-1 and TRBJ2-7; 7 positions match TRBD1. With 3 bases clipped from V and 6 bases from J, the junction kept 8 bases outside the gene matches. Germline V gives CDR1 SQVTM, CDR2 ANQGSEA. CDR3 size: 13 residues.